This is a list of T cell receptor beta chains from one sample in a study of blood T cell repertoires in COVID-19. Clones were read by immunoSEQ multiplex PCR, and TCRdb kept only the in-frame ones, dropping some. The sample yields 200,000 to 250,000 clones, about 90% seen once. The specimen sequenced was peripheral blood. Receptor source: a man between 60 and 70 years old with acute or convalescent COVID-19. Both conserved end residues are part of each CDR3. D genes are given only for firm matches.

>TRBV6-5|TRBJ2-2|-
CASSGENTGELFF
>TRBV7-2|TRBJ2-3|-
CASSAGNSGTDTQYF
>TRBV18|TRBJ2-7|-
CASSPASYEQYF
>TRBV19|TRBJ2-1|TRBD1
CASSSGQDLREQFF
>TRBV5-1|TRBJ2-7|TRBD1
CASSLGDRGWHEQYF
>TRBV11-3|TRBJ2-3|-
CASSPTEISTDTQYF
>TRBV30|TRBJ2-3|-
CAWSSGTDTQYF
>TRBV11-3|TRBJ2-7|-
CASRPGDLLEQYF
>TRBV28|TRBJ2-1|TRBD2
CASSLWATSGSYNEQFF
>TRBV6-2/TRBV6-3|TRBJ2-7|-
CASSSPVELYEQYF
>TRBV19|TRBJ1-1|-
CASSNRVNTEAFF
>TRBV24-1|TRBJ2-3|-
CATSGPPRDTQYF
>TRBV6-5|TRBJ2-3|-
CASSFQADTDTQYF
>TRBV7-8|TRBJ2-2|-
CASRSAGELFF
>TRBV4-3|TRBJ2-5|TRBD1
CASSQEGTGEAQYF
>TRBV27|TRBJ2-7|-
CASRGPTYEQYF
>TRBV3-1/TRBV3-2|TRBJ2-7|TRBD2
CASSQESVAGGGLASEQYF
>TRBV5-4|TRBJ2-2|-
CASSLRRTTHTGELFF
>TRBV29-1|TRBJ1-1|-
CSGLITEAFF
>TRBV5-4|TRBJ2-3|TRBD1
CASSHRDRVDTQYF
>TRBV25-1|TRBJ2-5|TRBD1
CASSDAGTGRETQYF
>TRBV24-1|TRBJ1-5|-
CATSGSDSNQPQHF
>TRBV4-3|TRBJ2-7|TRBD2
CASSQDRASGRANEQYF
>TRBV24-1|TRBJ1-2|-
CATMGQGNYGYTF
>TRBV19|TRBJ1-4|TRBD1
CASSMRTGSNEKLFF
>TRBV7-3|TRBJ2-3|TRBD2
CASSLNRGTSGTDTQYF
>TRBV6-2/TRBV6-3|TRBJ1-1|-
CASSEPNTEAFF
>TRBV28|TRBJ2-4|TRBD1
CASGQGNIQYF
>TRBV6-2/TRBV6-3|TRBJ1-1|TRBD1
CASSRAGTGIGMNTEAFF
>TRBV19|TRBJ2-7|-
CASADTSSYEQYF
>TRBV24-1|TRBJ2-2|TRBD1
CATSDPRTGTNTGELFF
>TRBV27|TRBJ1-1|TRBD1
CASSSSRGSTEAFF
>TRBV5-8|TRBJ2-7|-
CASSLLHREQYF
>TRBV11-1|TRBJ2-5|-
CASSSGVVTQYF
>TRBV5-8|TRBJ1-4|-
CASSLGFGGAGEKLFF
>TRBV20-1|TRBJ1-1|-
CSASKGIGDTEAFF
>TRBV19|TRBJ2-7|-
CASSRETGRYEQYF
>TRBV7-2|TRBJ2-3|-
CASVPQGTLSTDTQYF
>TRBV2|TRBJ2-3|-
CASSERPYLRGDTQYF
>TRBV6-5|TRBJ2-7|-
CASSYSTRYTYEQYF
>TRBV28|TRBJ2-7|-
CASSAFDRSPSYEQYF
>TRBV24-1|TRBJ1-2|-
CAIAGVGGYTF
>TRBV7-3|TRBJ2-3|TRBD2
CASSPYPSGRADTQYF
>TRBV18|TRBJ1-1|-
CASSTINTEAFF
>TRBV4-3|TRBJ2-3|-
CASSHRRGDPSTDTQYF
>TRBV3-1/TRBV3-2|TRBJ2-7|TRBD2
CASSQRGLARDSEQYF
>TRBV30|TRBJ1-1|-
CAWLRPWSTEAFF
>TRBV4-1|TRBJ2-7|-
CASSQDLTGMFDEQYF
>TRBV19|TRBJ2-2|TRBD2
CASSITGGTNTGELFF
>TRBV7-9|TRBJ2-1|TRBD2
CASSFLPSGSSYNEQFF
>TRBV11-2|TRBJ1-4|-
CASSPPATNEKLFF
>TRBV4-3|TRBJ2-5|TRBD2
CASSQDLTSGRETQYF
>TRBV25-1|TRBJ1-1|-
CASSLGQRNTEAFF
>TRBV30|TRBJ1-5|-
CAWSQRSNQPQHF
>TRBV14|TRBJ1-2|-
CASSPSGGLKVYGYTF
>TRBV6-2/TRBV6-3|TRBJ2-7|TRBD1
CASSYLRDRGYEQYF
>TRBV4-2|TRBJ2-2|-
CASSQDGRSNTGELFF
>TRBV4-3|TRBJ1-4|TRBD1
CASSQDLQGASEKLFF
>TRBV4-1|TRBJ2-6|-
CASSQVGGFSGANVLTF